The 6 T cell receptor beta chains reported below all come from one sample, sequenced in a study of OX40 agonist ivuxolimab in advanced cancers. TCRdb's copy holds only in-frame clones and misses some; the assay was immunoSEQ multiplex PCR. The sample gives more than 60,000 clones, about nine tenths of which show up once; 4% is in the top ten. The sequences come from CD4+ or CD8+ T cells sorted from blood, collected in a trial of the OX40 agonist ivuxolimab. The receptors come from an adult with an advanced solid tumor such as melanoma, head and neck, liver or kidney cancer.

This chain's CDR3 is CASSALQETQYF. CDR3 in DNA: TGTGCCAGCAGCGCTCTCCAAGAGACCCAGTACTTC. This sequence joins TRBV7-6 and TRBJ2-5; no clear D gene. Per the germline V gene, CDR1 is SGHVS and CDR2 is FNYEAQ. With 5 bases removed from V and 1 base from J, the gap between germline ends came to 5 bases. The CDR3 is 12 residues long.

V usage is TRBV5-4 and J usage is TRBJ1-3, with TRBD1 matching 7 bases. V lost 1 base and J lost 5; bases outside the gene matches: 0. CDR3 length: 13 residues. Per the germline V gene, CDR1 is SGHNT and CDR2 is YYREEE (reference sequence). CDR3 residues: CASSLRGRNTIYF. Here the CDR3 DNA reads TGTGCCAGCAGCTTGAGGGGGCGAAACACCATATATTTT.

This rearrangement joins TRBV5-8 to TRBJ2-7; TRBD2 agrees at 9 bases. In germline, CDR1 is SGHTS, CDR2 YDEGEE. The CDR3 contains 16 residues. J was trimmed by 2 bases and V by 4 bases; bases with no gene match: 10. The CDR3 region is CASSPYSGSTTYEQYF. CDR3 nucleotide sequence: TGTGCCAGCAGCCCATATAGCGGGAGCACAACCTACGAGCAGTACTTC.

This chain uses TRBV21-1 with TRBJ1-2. TRBV21-1 is recorded as a pseudogene. The CDR3 length is 16 residues. CDR3 nucleotide sequence: TGTGCCAGCAGCAAACCCATTACTAGAGCCTTCTATGGCTACACCTTC. It is translated as CASSKPITRAFYGYTF.

The chain employs TRBV19 and TRBJ2-4, with 9 nucleotides matching TRBD1. Germline V gene data show CDR1 as LNHDA and CDR2 as SQIVND (reference sequence). The junction had 11 bases not matched to a gene; V was cut back by 5 bases and J by 3 bases. This CDR3 contains 17 residues. DNA of the CDR3: TGTGCCAGTAGTTCGGGACAGGGAATTCCGCACAAAAACATTCAGTACTTC. It codes for CASSSGQGIPHKNIQYF.

CDR3 amino acids: CASSLGGTEQYF. The CDR3 region has the DNA TGCGCCAGCAGCTTGGGAGGTACCGAGCAGTACTTC. The rearrangement uses TRBV5-1 and TRBJ2-7, with D unclear. Trimming removed 0 bases at V and 6 bases at J, with 7 bases between. The CDR3 covers 12 residues. In germline, CDR1 is SGHRS, CDR2 YFSETQ.